This T cell receptor (beta chain) was identified in a study of shared clonotypes between healthy human individuals. To note about this clone: Its antigen is unknown.

The CDR3 contains 15 residues. Looked up from germline, CDR1 is SEHNR and CDR2 is FQNEAQ (reference sequence). V lost 5 bases, J lost 0 bases, and 11 bases lay in between. The naive CD8 population came from CD45RO-negative cells selected for CCR7, without terminally differentiated effector memory CD45RA+ cells. Study-wide points: Large sequencing depth failed to make sorted-subset sequencing complete, rarefaction showed. Estimated clonotype richness was generally higher in naive than memory subsets. Between four donors, naive CD4 clonotypes were shared at a level of about 5%.

The protocol was immunoSEQ multiplex PCR, while the TCRdb copy is restricted to in-frame clones and leaves out a portion. The sample shows about 680,000 clones, about 91% of them seen only once. This clonotype originated in a man aged 30-40 years in good health. Sequenced input: naive CD8+ T cells sorted from blood. This chain uses TRBV7-9 with TRBJ2-1, with D maybe TRBD1 (5 bases). The CDR3: CASSPRASSYNEQFF. The DNA of the CDR3 is TGTGCCAGCAGCCCCAGGGCCAGCTCCTACAATGAGCAGTTCTTC.